Detailed here is one T cell receptor beta chain. This record belongs to a study of CD8+ T cells in alopecia areata. Overall study context: Twice a day, 5 to 10 mg of oral tofacitinib was administered to treated patients. A 6-month period off drug followed tofacitinib, which lasted 6 to 18 months.

There are 14 residues in the CDR3. Trimming pared 4 bases from V and 8 bases from J, leaving 15 bases between. CDR1 SGHRS and CDR2 YFSETQ come from the germline V gene. In each case, RNA was isolated and then reverse transcribed into cDNA as the sequencing template. Sequencing used immunoSEQ multiplex PCR; TCRdb keeps in-frame clones, though not all of them. This table has fewer than 150,000 clones, about 57% appearing once. This clonotype was sampled from a human donor with alopecia areata. The V and J genes are TRBV5-1 and TRBJ1-4; the D is unclear. The sequencing used CD4+ T cells sorted from blood, collected at week 0. The CDR3 is CASSGTISGEKLFF. As DNA, the CDR3 is TGCGCCAGCAGCGGAACTATATCTGGGGAAAAACTGTTTTTT.